Listed here are 10 T cell receptor beta chains from one sample, sequenced in a study of monozygotic twins with inflammatory bowel disease. TCRdb reprocessed the 5' RACE reads and reports one entry per CDR3 protein, with no DNA. The sample includes more than 350,000 distinct CDR3 sequences. The material sequenced was blood. These receptors were taken from a human donor with ulcerative colitis or Crohn's disease, or a healthy co-twin of an affected twin (not recorded which).

The chain carries TRBV7-6 and TRBJ2-3; no DNA is available, so the TRBD2 call from TCRdb remains unchecked. The CDR3 has 16 amino acids. Per germline, CDR1 SGHVS and CDR2 FNYEAQ. CDR3: CASSLARGLGADTQYF.

CDR3 sequence reads: CAISESPVGINSPLHF. The rearrangement joins TRBV10-3 to TRBJ1-6. This CDR3 region has 16 residues. Germline CDR1 ENHRY, CDR2 SYGVKD.

This rearrangement joins TRBV27 to TRBJ1-4; TCRdb picks TRBD1, but there is no DNA to check that call. CDR3 length equals 14 residues. The V gene's germline CDR1 is MNHEY and CDR2 SMNVEV (reference sequence). CDR3 amino acids: CASSFLGTGEKLFF.

The chain carries TRBV6-5 and TRBJ1-2. CDR3 length: 15 residues. Germline loops: CDR1 MNHEY, CDR2 SVGAGI. The CDR3 loop reads CASSYSMTGGRGYTF.

V and J are TRBV29-1 and TRBJ2-7; TCRdb reports TRBD2, a call that lacks DNA to check it against. The CDR3 is made up of 14 amino acids. Germline CDR1 reads SQVTM; CDR2 reads ANQGSEA. The CDR3 region is CSVGGGTWEYEQYF.

J is TRBJ1-2 and V is TRBV6-1; TCRdb selects TRBD1, and the lack of DNA leaves this call unchecked. In germline, CDR1 is MNHNS, CDR2 SASEGT. The CDR3 sequence is 14 residues long. CDR3: CASRLSDRGYGYTF.

The chain is built from TRBV10-3 and TRBJ2-3; TCRdb selects TRBD2, and the lack of DNA leaves this call unchecked. The CDR3 extends over 15 amino acids. Germline V gene sequence: CDR1 ENHRY, CDR2 SYGVKD. CDR3: CAISDGGSHLDTQYF.

The chain uses TRBV5-1 and TRBJ2-7. CDR3 length: 14 residues. Germline CDR1 SGHRS, CDR2 YFSETQ. CDR3: CASSYPGSSYEQYF.

The chain joins TRBV28 to TRBJ1-1. The CDR3 is 12 amino acids. Per germline, CDR1 MDHEN and CDR2 SYDVKM. This chain's CDR3 is CASGTGPVGAFF.

This sequence joins TRBV6-1 and TRBJ1-1. This CDR3 is built from 15 residues. The V gene's germline CDR1 is MNHNS and CDR2 SASEGT. The CDR3 protein is CASTRIIGFGTEAFF.